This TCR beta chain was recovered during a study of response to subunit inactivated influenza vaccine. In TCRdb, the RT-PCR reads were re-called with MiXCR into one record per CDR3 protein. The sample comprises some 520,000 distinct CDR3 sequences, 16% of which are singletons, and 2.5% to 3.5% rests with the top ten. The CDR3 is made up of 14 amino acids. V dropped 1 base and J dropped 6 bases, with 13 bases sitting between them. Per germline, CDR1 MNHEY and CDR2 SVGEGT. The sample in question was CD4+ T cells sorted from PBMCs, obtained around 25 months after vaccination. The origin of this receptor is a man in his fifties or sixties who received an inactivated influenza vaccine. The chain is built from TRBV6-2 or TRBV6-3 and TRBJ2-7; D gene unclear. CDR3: CASSYYYKVFEQYF. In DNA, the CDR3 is TGTGCCAGCAGTTACTACTATAAAGTCTTCGAGCAGTACTTC.